This record concerns one TCR beta chain sequence. Method: immunoSEQ multiplex PCR; TCRdb's copy keeps in-frame clones and lacks some. The data hold 150,000 to 170,000 clones, with about 90% observed a single time. The data derive from a study of blood T cell repertoires in COVID-19. The length of the CDR3 is 14 residues. This sequence was found in a man aged 45 to 65 with acute or convalescent COVID-19. The specimen was peripheral blood. The chain recombines TRBV12-2 with TRBJ2-7; TRBD2, as called in the table, went unchecked against the DNA. TRBV12-2 is recorded as a pseudogene. The CDR3 coding sequence is TGTGCAAGTCGCTTGGGACTGACCCCCTACGAGCAGTACTTC. This translates into CASRLGLTPYEQYF.